The 32 T cell receptor beta chains presented below share a single source sample, sequenced in a study of CD8 T cells in Susac syndrome. Reverse transcription of 0.5 to 1 ug RNA was performed with random hexamers. TCRdb re-derived calls from the immunoSEQ multiplex PCR reads in MiXCR, one entry per CDR3 protein. The table records about 26,000 distinct CDR3 sequences, 94% of them present only once. The sequenced sample was CD8+ T cells from PBMCs. The receptors here all came from a human donor in good health.

V usage is TRBV7-9 and J usage is TRBJ2-1; D remains unclear. V lost 1 base and J 4 bases, leaving 11 bases between the germline ends. Germline lookup yields CDR1 SEHNR and CDR2 FQNEAQ (reference sequence). This CDR3 contains 15 residues. CDR3 amino acids: CASSLVVAIYNEQFF. CDR3 sequence (DNA): TGTGCCAGCAGCTTAGTGGTAGCAATATACAATGAGCAGTTCTTC.

This clonotype has only one observation. The chain uses TRBV19 and TRBJ2-7; D gene ambiguous. From germline, CDR1 is LNHDA and CDR2 SQIVND (reference sequence). This CDR3 comprises 13 residues. V dropped 6 bases and J dropped 2 bases, with 11 bases sitting between them. The CDR3 protein is CASSHPITYEQYF. The DNA of the CDR3 is TGTGCCAGTAGCCATCCTATTACCTACGAGCAGTACTTC.

V and J are TRBV20-1 and TRBJ2-5; D might be TRBD2 (6 bases). Trimming left V 0 bases short and J 0 bases short, with 17 bases between. The CDR3 consists of 17 residues. Germline V gene lookup returns CDR1 DFQATT and CDR2 SNEGSKA (reference sequence). In nucleotides, the CDR3 is TGCAGTGCTAGAGATGTGGAGCGGGCCATGAACCAAGAGACCCAGTACTTC. The encoded protein is CSARDVERAMNQETQYF.

The chain is built from TRBV7-9 and TRBJ1-1, with 8 bases identical to TRBD1. Germline V gene sequence: CDR1 SEHNR, CDR2 FQNEAQ (reference sequence). V shed 5 bases, J shed 0 bases, and the junction held 2 bases outside the gene matches. The CDR3 sequence is 14 residues long. CDR3 amino acids: CASSRQGLNTEAFF. CDR3 sequence (DNA): TGTGCCAGCAGCCGACAGGGGCTGAACACTGAAGCTTTCTTT.

The CDR3 coding sequence is TGCGCCAGCAGCTTGGAGGCAGGGGGTAGGAACGAGCAGTACTTC. The encoded protein is CASSLEAGGRNEQYF. The V call is TRBV5-1, the J call TRBJ2-7, with TRBD1 matching over 7 bases. This CDR3 is built from 15 residues. V was pared by 0 bases and J by 5 bases, with 8 bases of the junction left unmatched. CDR1 is SGHRS, CDR2 YFSETQ, per germline.

V and J are TRBV9 and TRBJ1-2, with unresolved D. CDR1 SGDLS and CDR2 YYNGEE come from the germline V gene. The CDR3 extends over 14 amino acids. Between the trimmed V and J ends, which lost 2 bases and 7 bases, there was a span of 15 bases. In DNA form, the CDR3 reads TGTGCCAGCAGCGTCTCCGGCGGTGTTGGTGGCTACACCTTC. As protein: CASSVSGGVGGYTF.

The chain uses TRBV20-1 and TRBJ1-4; no definite D call. Germline-derived CDR1 and CDR2 are DFQATT and SNEGSKA (reference sequence). This CDR3 has 15 residues. With 1 base removed from V and 7 bases from J, the gap between germline ends came to 16 bases. CDR3 DNA: TGCAGTGCTAGAGGAGAGGCTTCCCTAGGTGAAAAACTGTTTTTT. It specifies CSARGEASLGEKLFF.

The chain joins TRBV11-2 to TRBJ2-3; TRBD1 might be the D (5 bases). The germline V gene has CDR1 SGHAT and CDR2 FQNNGV. The CDR3 length is 12 residues. The germline V and J ends were trimmed by 5 bases and 6 bases, with 9 bases remaining between them. Here the CDR3 DNA reads TGTGCCAGCAGCCTAAACAGGGATACGCAGTATTTT. Residues: CASSLNRDTQYF. Looking up the rest from reference TRBV11-2 and TRBJ2-3 gives the full variable domain: EAGVAQSPRYKIIEKRQSVAFWCNPISGHATLYWYQQILGQGPKLLIQFQNNGVVDDSQLPKDRFSAERLKGVDSTLKIQPAKLEDSAVYLCASSLNRDTQYFGPGTRLTVL.

The J gene is TRBJ2-2, the V gene TRBV19; D unresolved. Germline V lookup: CDR1 LNHDA, CDR2 SQIVND (reference sequence). CDR3 size: 12 residues. Trimming stripped 7 bases from V and 2 bases from J, with 5 bases between. In DNA, the CDR3 is TGTGCCAGTACGCCAAACACCGGGGAGCTGTTTTTT. It codes for CASTPNTGELFF. Together with reference TRBV19 and TRBJ2-2, the CDR3 gives the full variable domain: DGGITQSPKYLFRKEGQNVTLSCEQNLNHDAMYWYRQDPGQGLRLIYYSQIVNDFQKGDIAEGYSVSREKKESFPLTVTSAQKNPTAFYLCASTPNTGELFFGEGSRLTVL.

This clonotype has just a few counts. This chain uses TRBV6-1 with TRBJ2-7; TRBD1 aligns across 9 bases. V trimming: 5 bases; J trimming: 5 bases; junction bases outside the gene matches: 13. The germline V gene has CDR1 MNHNS and CDR2 SASEGT. This CDR3 contains 16 residues. CDR3 protein: CASSRWRGQGGHEQYF. DNA of the CDR3: TGTGCCAGCAGTCGCTGGCGGGGACAGGGAGGCCACGAGCAGTACTTC.

This chain uses TRBV15 with TRBJ1-4; D remains ambiguous. The CDR3 runs to 17 residues. V was trimmed by 0 bases and J by 0 bases, leaving 11 bases between them. The germline gives CDR1 LNHNV, CDR2 YYDKDF (reference sequence). The CDR3 sequence is CATSRDHPGATNEKLFF. In nucleotides, the CDR3 is TGTGCCACCAGCAGAGATCATCCTGGAGCAACTAATGAAAAACTGTTTTTT.

This chain links TRBV18 with TRBJ2-7, with unresolved D. The length of the CDR3 is 12 residues. Per germline, CDR1 KGHSH and CDR2 LQKENI. Trimming cost V 6 bases and J 2 bases, with 8 bases left between them. The CDR3 region has the DNA TGTGCCAGCTCGCAAGGAACCTACGAGCAGTACTTC. As protein: CASSQGTYEQYF.

The chain links TRBV5-3 to TRBJ2-1, with D possibly being TRBD1 or TRBD2 (6 bases each). TRBV5-3 falls under the ORF class, with uncertain function. V gave up 3 bases and J gave up 2 bases, with 12 bases separating them. The CDR3 runs 15 residues. The CDR3 loop is CARSSGAPPYNEQFF. As DNA, the CDR3 is TGTGCCAGAAGCTCGGGGGCTCCCCCCTACAATGAGCAGTTCTTC.

The chain has TRBV7-4 and TRBJ1-3; TRBD1 might be the D (5 bases). V was cut by 0 bases and J by 4 bases, with 10 bases left in between. CDR3 length: 15 amino acids. The germline CDR1 and CDR2 sequences are SGHVT and SQSDAQ. The CDR3 DNA follows: TGTGCCAGCAGCTTAGCAGGGGCGTACGGAAACACCATATATTTT. Its translation: CASSLAGAYGNTIYF.

The chain employs TRBV13 and TRBJ2-7; 15 positions agree with TRBD2. V lost 4 bases and J lost 0; bases outside the gene matches: 7. The CDR3 sequence is 18 residues long. The germline gives CDR1 PRHDT, CDR2 FYEKMQ (reference sequence). CDR3 loop: CASSSLGLAGGHSYEQYF. In DNA, the CDR3 is TGTGCCAGCAGCTCCCTGGGACTAGCGGGGGGCCACTCCTACGAGCAGTACTTC. Complete variable domain (other parts from reference TRBV13 and TRBJ2-7): AAGVIQSPRHLIKEKRETATLKCYPIPRHDTVYWYQQGPGQDPQFLISFYEKMQSDKGSIPDRFSAQQFSDYHSELNMSSLELGDSALYFCASSSLGLAGGHSYEQYFGPGTRLTVT.

The chain is built from TRBV9 and TRBJ1-2, with D possibly being TRBD1 (6 bases). The CDR3 spans 13 residues. Germline lookup yields CDR1 SGDLS and CDR2 YYNGEE. The V and J ends lost 3 bases and 7 bases respectively, with 13 bases between them. CDR3 protein: CASSGGLTGGYTF. The CDR3 DNA is TGTGCCAGCAGCGGGGGGCTTACTGGTGGCTACACCTTC.

Note on this clonotype: One end of the junction is discordant with germline, which a read error may explain. The chain uses TRBV11-2 and TRBJ2-7, with D possibly TRBD1 on 6 matching bases. The CDR3 totals 17 residues. CDR1 and CDR2 from the germline V gene are SGHAT and FQNNGV. The CDR3 DNA sequence: TGTGCCAGCAGCTTAGTGGTGGGGTGGGGGCAAACCTACGAGCAGTGCTTC. This sequence encodes CASSLVVGWGQTYEQCF.

J is TRBJ2-5 and V is TRBV3-1, with D possibly being TRBD1 (6 bases). V lost 3 bases and J 5 bases, leaving 13 bases between the germline ends. CDR3 size: 14 residues. Germline V gene lookup returns CDR1 LGHDT and CDR2 YNNKEL (reference sequence). The CDR3 loop reads CASSHGGQFETQYF. In nucleotides, the CDR3 is TGTGCCAGCAGCCACGGTGGACAGTTTGAGACCCAGTACTTC.

The chain couples TRBV5-1 to TRBJ1-1; no clear D gene. Germline CDR1 reads SGHRS; CDR2 reads YFSETQ. The CDR3 is 14 residues long. V was cut by 2 bases and J by 2 bases, with 10 bases left in between. The CDR3 coding sequence is TGCGCCAGCAGCTTAGGAGTCGGAAACACTGAAGCTTTCTTT. Its translation: CASSLGVGNTEAFF.

The genes are TRBV18 and TRBJ2-3; D is unresolved. This CDR3 has 14 residues. The V end lost 2 bases, the J end lost 4 bases, and 10 bases lay between the germline ends. CDR1 is KGHSH, CDR2 LQKENI, per germline. CDR3 sequence reads: CASSPGVQADTQYF. CDR3 coding DNA: TGTGCCAGCTCACCAGGGGTGCAGGCAGATACGCAGTATTTT.

J is TRBJ1-2 and V is TRBV5-5, with a tentative D call TRBD1 (6 bases). Germline V lookup: CDR1 SGHKS, CDR2 YYEKEE (reference sequence). CDR3 length equals 15 residues. The V end lost 2 bases, the J end lost 4 bases, and 15 bases lay between the germline ends. This chain's CDR3 is CASSFNRAIGYGYTF. Here the CDR3 DNA reads TGTGCCAGCAGCTTCAACAGGGCGATCGGCTATGGCTACACCTTC.

The chain recombines TRBV29-1 with TRBJ2-1; 9 positions agree with TRBD1. Germline values: CDR1 SQVTM, CDR2 ANQGSEA. The trim removed 7 bases at V and 6 bases at J, leaving 7 bases unmatched. The CDR3 covers 13 residues. Written as DNA, the CDR3 is TGCAGCGGCGCTGGACAGGGGCCCAATGAGCAGTTCTTC. This sequence encodes CSGAGQGPNEQFF.

The chain couples TRBV29-1 to TRBJ2-7; 11 bases are shared with TRBD1. The CDR3 has 14 amino acids. The ends lost 2 bases at V and 6 bases at J; junction bases unmatched: 6. The germline V gene has CDR1 SQVTM and CDR2 ANQGSEA. CDR3 DNA: TGCAGCGTTGAAAGTCGGACAGGGGGCGGCGAGCAGTACTTC. It encodes CSVESRTGGGEQYF.

The chain links TRBV6-2 or TRBV6-3 to TRBJ2-1; D possibly corresponds to TRBD2 (5 bases). The CDR3 runs 15 residues. Germline CDR1 reads MNHEY; CDR2 reads SVGEGT. V lost 6 bases and J 1 base, leaving 13 bases between the germline ends. The CDR3: CASREDLLSYNEQFF. CDR3 sequence (DNA): TGTGCCAGCAGAGAGGACTTACTTTCCTACAATGAGCAGTTCTTC.

The chain is built from TRBV12-3 or TRBV12-4 and TRBJ2-1; weak D call: TRBD1 (5 bases). V was pared by 1 base and J by 6 bases, with 10 bases between. This CDR3 comprises 14 residues. CDR3 nucleotides: TGTGCCAGCAGTTTAGGGTGGGGCGTCAATGAGCAGTTCTTC. Residues: CASSLGWGVNEQFF.

The CDR3 nucleotides read TGCAGTGCTAGAGGACAGGGAAGTATCTACGAGCAGTACTTC. It is translated as CSARGQGSIYEQYF. V gene TRBV20-1 combines with J gene TRBJ2-7, with 7 bases aligning to TRBD1. This CDR3 has 14 amino acids. V lost 1 base and J lost 3; bases outside the gene matches: 6. The germline gives CDR1 DFQATT, CDR2 SNEGSKA (reference sequence).

The chain combines TRBV6-5 with TRBJ1-1; the match to TRBD1 covers 12 bases. The CDR3 consists of 15 residues. Trimming removed 6 bases from V and 5 bases from J; junction bases left unmatched: 7. Germline V gene data show CDR1 as MNHEY and CDR2 as SVGAGI. CDR3 bases: TGTGCCAGCAGCCCGGGACAGGGGGCTAGAACTGAAGCTTTCTTT. Protein product: CASSPGQGARTEAFF.

V usage is TRBV2 and J usage is TRBJ1-2; possible D gene TRBD1, 5 bases. This CDR3 comprises 12 residues. Deletions cut 8 bases from V and 2 bases from J, with 9 bases between. The germline V gene encodes CDR1 SNHLY and CDR2 FYNNEI. The CDR3 loop reads CASPGPNYGYTF. The CDR3 DNA sequence: TGTGCCAGCCCAGGGCCGAACTATGGCTACACCTTC.

This chain connects TRBV5-6 to TRBJ2-7; D call uncertain. Germline V CDR1 and CDR2: SGHDT, YYEEEE. The CDR3 is 14 amino acids. The ends were cut back, 1 base at V and 3 bases at J, with 11 bases in the middle. DNA for the CDR3: TGTGCCAGCAGCTTGAGCCTCAGCCTCTACGAGCAGTACTTC. Translation gives CASSLSLSLYEQYF.

The V gene is TRBV12-3 or TRBV12-4, the J gene TRBJ1-4; 7 bases align to TRBD1. V lost 5 bases and J lost 4; bases outside the gene matches: 7. The CDR3 sequence is 15 residues long. The CDR3 DNA reads as TGTGCCAGCAGTCAAGACAGGGTTTTTAATGAAAAACTGTTTTTT. Translation gives CASSQDRVFNEKLFF.

The rearrangement joins TRBV9 to TRBJ1-5, with D possibly matching TRBD1 (6 bases). Germline CDR1 is SGDLS and CDR2 is YYNGEE. The CDR3 is made up of 14 amino acids. V lost 2 bases and J lost 5, with 11 bases in between. CDR3 bases: TGTGCCAGCAGCGTGGGCGGGGGCGATCAGCCCCAGCATTTT. As protein: CASSVGGGDQPQHF. Full variable domain (outside the CDR3, taken from reference TRBV9 and TRBJ1-5): DSGVTQTPKHLITATGQRVTLRCSPRSGDLSVYWYQQSLDQGLQFLIQYYNGEERAKGNILERFSAQQFPDLHSELNLSSLELGDSALYFCASSVGGGDQPQHFGDGTRLSIL.

J is TRBJ2-3 and V is TRBV7-8; D may be TRBD2 (5 bases). The germline V gene encodes CDR1 SGHVS and CDR2 FQNEAQ. This CDR3 has 17 residues. The V end was cut by 5 bases, the J end by 2 bases, with 20 bases between. The CDR3 DNA sequence: TGTGCCAGCAGCGCCTGGAGGCTAGAGGGCCACACAGATACGCAGTATTTT. Protein product: CASSAWRLEGHTDTQYF.